This T cell receptor (beta chain) was obtained from a study of cytomegalovirus exposure and HLA in healthy donors. Points from the study as a whole: Most of the TCR beta V segments (in an earlier analysis) were productive either about 87% or about 30% of the time. DRB1 had the most TCR associations and HLA-C the fewest, a later analysis found, with rates varying by HLA locus. According to the study, roughly 160 TCR beta chains were cytomegalovirus-associated.

From germline, CDR1 is MNHEY and CDR2 SMNVEV (reference sequence). The CDR3 runs to 13 residues. V shed 3 bases and J shed 3 bases, with 7 bases lying between them. This clone has just a few counts. Its antigen is undetermined. The PCR made use of 60 Vbeta and 13 Jbeta primers. The method was immunoSEQ multiplex PCR; TCRdb's version includes in-frame clones alone and lacks a portion of them. The sample records 120,000 to 150,000 clones, over 55% being singletons. V and J are TRBV27 and TRBJ2-3; D ambiguous. The sequence was collected from a man in his forties in good health and CMV-seronegative. Source material: PBMCs. The CDR3 loop is CASSFVRTDTQYF. In nucleotides, the CDR3 is TGTGCCAGCAGTTTCGTGAGGACAGATACGCAGTATTTT.